The present entry profiles one T cell receptor beta chain with its context. Its antigen is still unknown. The data derive from a study of T cell responses to AZD1222 COVID-19 vaccine. This CDR3 contains 15 residues. Per germline, CDR1 MNHEY and CDR2 SVGAGI. The V end was cut by 8 bases, the J end by 1 base, with 18 bases between. Findings and limits, study-wide: It was only a handful of AZD1222 recipients who were seropositive at baseline. Most donors were white British, females outnumbered males, and clonal diversity was possibly underestimated.

Here immunoSEQ multiplex PCR was the method, and the copy in TCRdb shows in-frame clones only, minus some. The table lists about 140,000 clones, 89% of them singletons. The chain is built from TRBV6-5 and TRBJ2-7; D not certain. The receptor was isolated from an adult who received the AZD1222 COVID-19 vaccine. Sequenced material: peripheral blood, taken 28 days after the second AZD1222 dose. The CDR3 DNA reads as TGTGCCAGCGGTTTGGGCCTGGATCGGTCCTACGAGCAGTACTTC. It yields the protein CASGLGLDRSYEQYF.